The clone carrying this TCR beta chain was observed once. Its antigen is unidentified. The data are from a study of CD8 T cells in Susac syndrome. About the study: At blood draw, Susac syndrome patients were therapy-naive, on corticosteroids, or on intravenous immunoglobulin alone.

The diagnostic criteria for definite or probable disease, as recently defined, were met by the patients with Susac syndrome. Study results and caveats: An acknowledgment was made by the study that its TCR sequencing and HLA analysis involved relatively few individuals.

V shed 2 bases, J shed 8 bases, and the junction held 6 bases outside the gene matches. Germline V lookup: CDR1 MNHEY, CDR2 SVGEGT. The CDR3 has 15 residues. RNA, at about 0.45 to 1 ug, was reverse transcribed with random hexamers. The method of amplification for TCR beta CDR3 was immunoSEQ multiplex PCR, covering 54 Vbeta and 13 Jbeta. TCRdb used MiXCR to reprocess the immunoSEQ multiplex PCR reads, holding one entry per CDR3 protein. The sample consists of about 130,000 distinct CDR3 sequences, about 94% of them appearing once. V and J are TRBV6-2 or TRBV6-3 and TRBJ2-1; 10 bases agree with TRBD2. The TCR was taken from a human donor with Susac syndrome. Sequencing was performed on CD8+ T cells from PBMCs. The DNA of the CDR3 is TGTGCCAGCAGTTACGAACTAGCGGGATCGGATGAGCAGTTCTTC. It encodes CASSYELAGSDEQFF.